This TCR beta chain was captured in a study of CD8 T cells in Susac syndrome. Reverse transcription of about 0.5 to 1 ug RNA was carried out with random hexamers. It was immunoSEQ multiplex PCR that amplified TCR beta CDR3 across 54 Vbeta and 13 Jbeta. In TCRdb, the immunoSEQ multiplex PCR reads were re-called with MiXCR into one record per CDR3 protein. The sample consists of over 95,000 distinct CDR3 sequences, around nine tenths of them appearing once. V was shortened by 6 bases and J by 8 bases, with 22 bases between the two germline ends. This CDR3 comprises 15 residues. Per the germline V gene, CDR1 is MNHGY and CDR2 is SAAAGT. Sequencing of TCR beta was carried out in blood CD8+ and CD4+ T cells. Controls were healthy donors (matched for age and sex). Isolation of CD8+ and CD4+ T cells was performed negatively, whereas enrichment of TEMRA cells was done by FACS.

This clonotype was obtained from a human donor in good health. The gene calls are TRBV6-8 and TRBJ1-1; possible D gene TRBD1, 5 bases. The sequenced sample consisted of CD4+ T cells from PBMCs. CDR3 nucleotides: TGTGCCAGCAGAATACCACCCGGGGCCTCGGCGGAAGCTTTCTTT. Amino acid sequence: CASRIPPGASAEAFF.